Shown below are 16 T cell receptor beta chains from a single sample sequenced in a study of T-cell memory formation after mild COVID-19. TCRdb itself ran the 5' RACE reads through MiXCR, one entry per CDR3 protein. The sample contains hundreds of thousands of distinct CDR3 sequences, around 17% of which appear only once. The material sequenced was PBMCs or a T cell subset sorted from them (not recorded which). These receptors all come from a man between 18 and 35 years old who had mild COVID-19 (a few samples of this study predate the infection). Cell type and time point are not known.

This clonotype was detected ten times or more. V and J are TRBV4-3 and TRBJ2-7; 15 bases are a match to TRBD2. With 0 bases clipped from V and 8 bases from J, the junction kept 2 bases outside the gene matches. CDR1 is LGHNA, CDR2 YSLEER, per germline. The CDR3 totals 15 residues. The CDR3 loop is CASSQDGTSGGQQYF. The CDR3 DNA reads as TGCGCCAGCAGCCAAGACGGGACTAGCGGGGGGCAGCAGTACTTC.

This clonotype was picked up a small number of times. J is TRBJ2-5 and V is TRBV12-3 or TRBV12-4, with 9 bases matching TRBD1. The CDR3 contains 17 residues. The V segment lost 4 bases and the J segment 0 bases; nucleotides outside the gene matches: 9. CDR3 sequence: CASSSDRGLAYQETQYF. The CDR3 DNA sequence: TGTGCCAGCAGTTCGGACAGGGGCCTCGCCTACCAAGAGACCCAGTACTTC.

The sample holds many counts of this clonotype. The V and J genes are TRBV6-5 and TRBJ2-5; TRBD2 agrees at 12 bases. The germline V gene has CDR1 MNHEY and CDR2 SVGAGI. V dropped 2 bases and J dropped 5; count of bases not matched to a gene: 3. CDR3 length: 15 residues. The CDR3 loop reads CASSYTSGGPETQYF. CDR3 coding DNA: TGTGCCAGCAGTTACACTAGCGGGGGGCCTGAGACCCAGTACTTC.

This clonotype was seen a few times. The chain carries TRBV19 and TRBJ2-1, with D possibly being TRBD2 (5 bases). Per the germline V gene, CDR1 is LNHDA and CDR2 is SQIVND (reference sequence). This CDR3 has 11 amino acids. V was cut by 4 bases and J by 10 bases, with 8 bases left in between. CDR3 sequence (DNA): TGTGCCAGTAGTACTACTAGGGAGCAGTTCTTC. Protein product: CASSTTREQFF.

This clonotype was seen a handful of times. The chain combines TRBV10-3 with TRBJ2-1; unclear D gene. This CDR3 spans 13 amino acids. The V end lost 0 bases, the J end lost 6 bases, and 6 bases lay between the germline ends. Germline V gene sequence: CDR1 ENHRY, CDR2 SYGVKD. CDR3 coding DNA: TGTGCCATCAGTGAGTCGAATGGCAATGAGCAGTTCTTC. Translating gives CAISESNGNEQFF.

This clonotype showed up just a few times. The chain couples TRBV7-9 to TRBJ2-3; D is perhaps TRBD1 (6 bases). The CDR3 has 15 residues. Germline lookup yields CDR1 SEHNR and CDR2 FQNEAQ (reference sequence). V lost 5 bases, J lost 2 bases, and 14 bases lay in between. CDR3 region: CASSPLLGATDTQYF. In nucleotides, the CDR3 is TGTGCCAGCAGCCCCCTCTTGGGGGCCACAGATACGCAGTATTTT.

The chain employs TRBV4-1 and TRBJ2-1; possibly TRBD1 for D (5 bases). This CDR3 has 15 residues. The germline CDR1 and CDR2 sequences are MGHRA and YSYEKL. The V end lost 5 bases, the J end lost 2 bases, and 13 bases lay between the germline ends. CDR3 bases: TGCGCCAGCAGCTCACAGGCAAGCCCCTACAATGAGCAGTTCTTC. It specifies CASSSQASPYNEQFF.

A remark on this clonotype: The junction departs from germline at one end; a sequencing error may be responsible. This chain links TRBV10-1 with TRBJ1-1; no firm D call. The length of the CDR3 is 11 residues. CDR1 WNHNN and CDR2 SYGVQD come from the germline V gene (reference sequence). The DNA for the CDR3 is TGCGCCAGCAGAGAGTTTACTGAAGCTTTCTTT. The encoded protein is CASREFTEAFF.

The sample holds a few counts of this clonotype. This chain links TRBV18 with TRBJ2-1; TRBD2 is a possible D gene (5 bases). The germline V gene has CDR1 KGHSH and CDR2 LQKENI. The CDR3 consists of 12 residues. V was pared by 0 bases and J by 12 bases, with 9 bases between. CDR3 bases: TGTGCCAGCTCACCACCTGAGGGTGTGCAGTTCTTC. This gives the protein CASSPPEGVQFF.

This clonotype was seen more than once but under ten times. The rearrangement links TRBV4-2 to TRBJ2-3; TRBD1 matches at 10 bases. The junction had 5 bases not matched to a gene; V was cut back by 6 bases and J by 2 bases. This CDR3 region has 15 residues. The germline V gene has CDR1 LGHNA and CDR2 YNFKEQ. The DNA for the CDR3 is TGTGCCAGCAGTCGAGGACAGGGGGACACAGATACGCAGTATTTT. Its protein is CASSRGQGDTDTQYF.

This clonotype was detected many times. The chain combines TRBV20-1 with TRBJ2-3, with TRBD2 as a possible D gene (6 bases). Trimming removed 3 bases at V and 1 base at J, with 11 bases between. Germline loops: CDR1 DFQATT, CDR2 SNEGSKA (reference sequence). The CDR3 length is 14 residues. Here the CDR3 DNA reads TGCAGTGCTAGTTATAGCGGTCGCACAGATACGCAGTATTTT. As protein: CSASYSGRTDTQYF.

The gene calls are TRBV11-1 and TRBJ2-5; no clear D. Germline V lookup: CDR1 SGHAT, CDR2 FQDESV (reference sequence). CDR3 size: 13 residues. The V gene lost 3 bases and the J gene lost 0 bases, with 5 bases spanning the gap. CDR3 nucleotides: TGTGCCAGCAGCTTTCGGTACCAAGAGACCCAGTACTTC. The encoded protein is CASSFRYQETQYF.

The chain combines TRBV12-3 or TRBV12-4 with TRBJ1-3; tentative D call: TRBD1 (5 bases). CDR3 length: 16 amino acids. Trimming cost V 6 bases and J 0 bases, with 15 bases left between them. This CDR3 is CASSRRGGLSGNTIYF. CDR3 nucleotides: TGTGCCAGCAGCCGCCGGGGGGGACTCTCTGGAAACACCATATATTTT.

This clonotype was seen a handful of times. The chain combines TRBV6-6 with TRBJ1-1; D is perhaps TRBD1 (6 bases). Trimming pared 0 bases from V and 12 bases from J, leaving 14 bases between. This CDR3 contains 13 residues. From germline, CDR1 is MNHNY and CDR2 SVGAGI (reference sequence). DNA for the CDR3: TGTGCCAGCAGTTACTCAGGGGGGCGTCAAACTTTCTTT. This gives the protein CASSYSGGRQTFF.

This chain connects TRBV5-1 to TRBJ2-5; D may be TRBD1 or TRBD2 (5 bases each). The CDR3 consists of 13 residues. Per germline, CDR1 SGHRS and CDR2 YFSETQ. V was pared by 8 bases and J by 5 bases, with 16 bases between. CDR3 loop: CASVPPWGETQYF. The CDR3 DNA follows: TGCGCCAGTGTACCCCCCTGGGGGGAGACCCAGTACTTC.

The chain is built from TRBV7-2 and TRBJ1-5; D ambiguous. V was pared by 2 bases and J by 5 bases, with 4 bases between. CDR1 and CDR2 (germline): SGHTA, FQGNSA. CDR3 length: 12 amino acids. The CDR3, as DNA: TGTGCCAGCAGCTTAAGTTATCAGCCCCAGCATTTT. Protein sequence: CASSLSYQPQHF.